The 24 T cell receptor beta chains below come from one sample, sequenced in a study of cytomegalovirus exposure and HLA in healthy donors. Sequenced by immunoSEQ multiplex PCR; TCRdb stores in-frame clones only, minus some. The repertoire consists of more than 200,000 clones, with roughly 84% occurring once and the leading ten covering around 11%. The sample consisted of PBMCs. These receptors originate from a man aged 18-30 years in good health and CMV-seropositive.

This chain connects TRBV28 to TRBJ2-6; D remains ambiguous. Trimming shortened V by 6 bases and J by 2 bases, and 5 bases separated the two germline ends. The CDR3 covers 13 residues. CDR1 and CDR2 (germline): MDHEN, SYDVKM. In DNA form, the CDR3 reads TGTGCCAGCAGGGTCGCTGGGGCCAACGTCCTGACTTTC. It yields the protein CASRVAGANVLTF.

This clone was counted between two and nine times. The chain has TRBV2 and TRBJ2-2, with 7 bases aligning to TRBD2. J was trimmed by 1 base and V by 11 bases; bases with no gene match: 13. Germline V gene lookup returns CDR1 SNHLY and CDR2 FYNNEI. This CDR3 is 16 amino acids long. The chain's CDR3 is CASGREHPKNTGELFF. Here the CDR3 DNA reads TGTGCCTCAGGGCGGGAGCACCCCAAGAACACCGGGGAGCTGTTTTTT.

The table lists this clone with a count of one. The V and J genes are TRBV6-1 and TRBJ1-1; D is perhaps TRBD1 (5 bases). The CDR3 is 15 amino acids. CDR1 is MNHNS and CDR2 is SASEGT in the germline V gene. Trimming shortened V by 2 bases and J by 7 bases, and 17 bases separated the two germline ends. The CDR3 nucleotides are TGTGCCAGCAGTGAATCCGGGACGGCTGGGGGTGAAGCTTTCTTT. It specifies CASSESGTAGGEAFF.

This chain joins TRBV18 and TRBJ1-4; D is ambiguous. The CDR3 is made up of 13 amino acids. V was clipped by 4 bases and J by 5 bases, with 8 bases between them. Looked up from germline, CDR1 is KGHSH and CDR2 is LQKENI. The CDR3 DNA reads as TGTGCCAGCTCACTCACTGTGAATGAAAAACTGTTTTTT. Amino acid sequence: CASSLTVNEKLFF.

The chain uses TRBV27 and TRBJ2-7; D remains unclear. CDR3 length: 11 amino acids. V was shortened by 6 bases and J by 3 bases, with 6 bases between the two germline ends. CDR1 is MNHEY, CDR2 SMNVEV, per germline (reference sequence). CDR3 DNA: TGTGCCAGCAGCAACCGCTACGAGCAGTACTTC. It is translated as CASSNRYEQYF.

The V and J genes are TRBV6-1 and TRBJ2-4, with D perhaps matching TRBD2 (5 bases). Germline V gene sequence: CDR1 MNHNS, CDR2 SASEGT. The CDR3 extends over 13 amino acids. Trimming pared 1 base from V and 6 bases from J, leaving 7 bases between. CDR3 bases: TGTGCCAGCAGTGAAGAAGAGGGAAACATTCAGTACTTC. Its translation: CASSEEEGNIQYF.

The V gene is TRBV13, the J gene TRBJ1-2; 8 positions match TRBD1. The CDR3 contains 14 residues. V dropped 5 bases and J dropped 4; count of bases not matched to a gene: 6. The germline V gene encodes CDR1 PRHDT and CDR2 FYEKMQ (reference sequence). The CDR3 protein is CASSTGGVGYGYTF. The DNA for the CDR3 is TGTGCCAGCAGCACAGGGGGGGTCGGCTATGGCTACACCTTC.

A note on this clone: The CDR3 end shows no conserved phenylalanine or tryptophan, and so a read error is likely. The limits of the CDR3 on the DNA are not certain, so only TCRdb's listed CDR3 is given. The chain joins TRBV6-5 to TRBJ1-2. The CDR3 sequence runs 12 residues, both termini included. Per the germline V gene, CDR1 is MNHEY and CDR2 is SVGAGI. CDR3 sequence reads: CASSVDGRFIPR.

V and J are TRBV19 and TRBJ2-7; D is unresolved. CDR3 length: 11 amino acids. Germline V gives CDR1 LNHDA, CDR2 SQIVND (reference sequence). The germline V and J ends were trimmed by 5 bases and 3 bases, with 5 bases remaining between them. The CDR3 loop is CASSLGYEQYF. Written as DNA, the CDR3 is TGTGCCAGTAGTTTGGGCTACGAGCAGTACTTC.

V and J are TRBV29-1 and TRBJ2-3; the match to TRBD1 covers 8 bases. The length of the CDR3 is 15 residues. The germline CDR1 and CDR2 sequences are SQVTM and ANQGSEA. V lost 6 bases to trimming and J lost 3 bases; unmatched junction nucleotides: 11. The CDR3 DNA is TGCAGCGTGACCTCAGGACAGGGAGTTACAGATACGCAGTATTTT. This codes for CSVTSGQGVTDTQYF.

V is TRBV27 and J is TRBJ2-7; D not certain. Per germline, CDR1 MNHEY and CDR2 SMNVEV (reference sequence). There are 13 residues in the CDR3. The V gene lost 6 bases and the J gene lost 2 bases, with 11 bases spanning the gap. CDR3 in amino acids: CASRSIRTYEQYF. The CDR3 DNA reads as TGTGCCAGCAGGAGTATAAGGACCTACGAGCAGTACTTC.

The chain is built from TRBV29-1 and TRBJ2-1; a possible D gene is TRBD2 (5 bases). Trimming removed 6 bases from V and 6 bases from J, with 18 bases in between. The CDR3 has 14 residues. The germline V gene encodes CDR1 SQVTM and CDR2 ANQGSEA. Here the CDR3 reads CSVQNRTPINEQFF. As DNA, the CDR3 is TGCAGCGTCCAAAATAGGACTCCCATCAATGAGCAGTTCTTC.

This clone was seen just once. The chain couples TRBV7-6 to TRBJ1-5; unclear D gene. The V gene lost 5 bases and the J gene lost 0 bases, with 11 bases spanning the gap. The germline CDR1 and CDR2 sequences are SGHVS and FNYEAQ. The CDR3 consists of 15 residues. CDR3 loop: CASSLTDGSNQPQHF. CDR3 nucleotide sequence: TGTGCCAGCAGCCTAACGGACGGTAGCAATCAGCCCCAGCATTTT.

V gene TRBV20-1 combines with J gene TRBJ1-2; no definite D call. Germline CDR1 is DFQATT and CDR2 is SNEGSKA (reference sequence). This CDR3 is built from 10 residues. CDR3 amino acids: CTVERAGYTF. In nucleotides, the CDR3 is TGCACAGTAGAGAGGGCTGGCTACACCTTC.

The chain carries TRBV7-9 and TRBJ1-2; D remains unclear. The CDR3 consists of 14 residues. Between the trimmed V and J ends, which lost 1 base and 2 bases, there was a span of 8 bases. Germline values: CDR1 SEHNR, CDR2 FQNEAQ (reference sequence). This CDR3 reads CASSLVSDNYGYTF. CDR3 DNA sequence: TGTGCCAGCAGCTTAGTATCCGACAACTATGGCTACACCTTC.

The chain is built from TRBV4-3 and TRBJ2-7; 8 positions match TRBD1. Germline CDR1 and CDR2: LGHNA and YSLEER. The trim removed 1 base at V and 4 bases at J, leaving 12 bases unmatched. This CDR3 has 17 residues. The CDR3 sequence: CASSQGIGTGGTYEQYF. As DNA, the CDR3 is TGCGCCAGCAGCCAAGGAATAGGAACAGGGGGGACTTACGAGCAGTACTTC.

The chain couples TRBV7-2 to TRBJ2-4; weak D call: TRBD1 (5 bases). Germline loops: CDR1 SGHTA, CDR2 FQGNSA. This CDR3 has 17 residues. V was clipped by 5 bases and J by 1 base, with 18 bases between them. The CDR3 reads CASSPRSRGSAKNIQYF. The CDR3 DNA follows: TGTGCCAGCAGCCCACGGTCTAGGGGTTCCGCCAAAAACATTCAGTACTTC.

This sequence joins TRBV4-1 and TRBJ1-4; D possibly corresponds to TRBD1 (5 bases). Between the trimmed V and J ends, which lost 4 bases and 4 bases, there was a span of 10 bases. Germline lookup yields CDR1 MGHRA and CDR2 YSYEKL. This CDR3 has 14 amino acids. In DNA, the CDR3 is TGCGCCAGCAGCCCCGACAGACATAATGAAAAACTGTTTTTT. This translates into CASSPDRHNEKLFF.

The J gene is TRBJ1-1, the V gene TRBV6-1; D might be TRBD1 (5 bases). This CDR3 is built from 14 residues. CDR1 MNHNS and CDR2 SASEGT come from the germline V gene. V was pared by 2 bases and J by 6 bases, with 13 bases between. The DNA for the CDR3 is TGTGCCAGCAGTGAATTAGGCGCAGGGCCTGAAGCTTTCTTT. This translates into CASSELGAGPEAFF.

The chain links TRBV28 to TRBJ1-2; 7 bases line up with TRBD1. There are 14 residues in the CDR3. Germline V gene lookup returns CDR1 MDHEN and CDR2 SYDVKM. Germline trimming cut 5 bases from V and 4 bases from J; bases unmatched to any gene: 7. The CDR3 nucleotides are TGTGCCAGCAGTCTTGACAGGGTGGGCTATGGCTACACCTTC. Translated, it gives CASSLDRVGYGYTF.

V usage is TRBV6-5 and J usage is TRBJ2-7; a possible D gene is TRBD2 (5 bases). V was trimmed by 0 bases and J by 2 bases, leaving 14 bases between them. Per the germline V gene, CDR1 is MNHEY and CDR2 is SVGAGI. This CDR3 is built from 16 residues. For the CDR3, the DNA is TGTGCCAGCAGTTACTCGATCCTAGCCCCAACCTACGAGCAGTACTTC. Its protein is CASSYSILAPTYEQYF.

This clone was seen a single time. The chain recombines TRBV28 with TRBJ1-1; weak D call: TRBD1 (5 bases). Trimming stripped 3 bases from V and 2 bases from J, with 7 bases between. Per germline, CDR1 MDHEN and CDR2 SYDVKM. The CDR3 runs to 13 residues. The CDR3 nucleotides are TGTGCCAGCAGTTTCGGGGGTAACACTGAAGCTTTCTTT. It is translated as CASSFGGNTEAFF.

The V and J genes are TRBV28 and TRBJ2-3; D remains unclear. V lost 2 bases and J lost 7, with 7 bases in between. Germline V gene sequence: CDR1 MDHEN, CDR2 SYDVKM. The CDR3 is 12 residues long. CDR3 protein: CASSLMLNTQYF. The CDR3 DNA reads TGTGCCAGCAGTTTAATGCTTAATACGCAGTATTTT.

This rearrangement joins TRBV6-5 to TRBJ1-2; unclear D gene. The V gene lost 2 bases and the J gene lost 8 bases, with 12 bases spanning the gap. Germline V gives CDR1 MNHEY, CDR2 SVGAGI. There are 13 residues in the CDR3. The CDR3 loop reads CASSYGQTSGYTF. The CDR3 bases are TGTGCCAGCAGTTACGGTCAGACCTCGGGCTACACCTTC.